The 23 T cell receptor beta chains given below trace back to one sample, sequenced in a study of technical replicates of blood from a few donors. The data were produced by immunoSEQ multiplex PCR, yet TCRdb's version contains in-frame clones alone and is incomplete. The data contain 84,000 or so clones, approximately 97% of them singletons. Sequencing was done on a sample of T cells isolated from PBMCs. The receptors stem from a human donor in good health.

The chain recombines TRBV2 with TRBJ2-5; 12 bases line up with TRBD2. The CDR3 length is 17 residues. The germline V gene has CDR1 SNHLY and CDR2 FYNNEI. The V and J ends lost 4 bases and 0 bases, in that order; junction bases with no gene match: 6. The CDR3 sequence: CASSGARTSGDQETQYF. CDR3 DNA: TGTGCCAGCAGTGGGGCTCGGACTAGCGGGGACCAAGAGACCCAGTACTTC.

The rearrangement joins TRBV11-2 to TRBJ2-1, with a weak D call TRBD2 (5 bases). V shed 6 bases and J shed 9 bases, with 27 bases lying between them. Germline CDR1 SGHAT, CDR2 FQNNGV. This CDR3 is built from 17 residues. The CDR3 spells CASRLAGLRRGRGEQFF. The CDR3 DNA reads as TGTGCCAGCAGGCTTGCCGGGCTCCGACGCGGACGGGGTGAGCAGTTCTTC.

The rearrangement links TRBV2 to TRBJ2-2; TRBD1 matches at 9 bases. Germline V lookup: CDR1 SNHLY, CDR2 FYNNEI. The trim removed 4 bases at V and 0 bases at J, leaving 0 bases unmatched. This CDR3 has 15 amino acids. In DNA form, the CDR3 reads TGTGCCAGCAGTGGACAGGGGGCGAACACCGGGGAGCTGTTTTTT. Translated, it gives CASSGQGANTGELFF. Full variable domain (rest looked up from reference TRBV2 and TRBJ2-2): EPEVTQTPSHQVTQMGQEVILRCVPISNHLYFYWYRQILGQKVEFLVSFYNNEISEKSEIFDDQFSVERPDGSNFTLKIRSTKLEDSAMYFCASSGQGANTGELFFGEGSRLTVL.

CDR3 protein: CASSQLGGTSAMYGYTF. CDR3 coding DNA: TGTGCCAGCAGCCAGCTGGGGGGGACTTCGGCGATGTATGGCTACACCTTC. V gene TRBV4-2 combines with J gene TRBJ1-2; D may be TRBD1 (5 bases). Trimming removed 3 bases at V and 5 bases at J, with 22 bases between. The CDR3 length is 17 residues. Germline-derived CDR1 and CDR2 are LGHNA and YNFKEQ.

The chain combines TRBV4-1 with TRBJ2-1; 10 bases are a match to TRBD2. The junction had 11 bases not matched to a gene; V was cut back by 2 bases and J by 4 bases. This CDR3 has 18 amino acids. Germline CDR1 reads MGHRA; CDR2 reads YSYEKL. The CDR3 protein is CASSQTSPVAGGYNEQFF. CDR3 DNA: TGCGCCAGCAGCCAAACCTCCCCAGTAGCGGGAGGTTACAATGAGCAGTTCTTC.

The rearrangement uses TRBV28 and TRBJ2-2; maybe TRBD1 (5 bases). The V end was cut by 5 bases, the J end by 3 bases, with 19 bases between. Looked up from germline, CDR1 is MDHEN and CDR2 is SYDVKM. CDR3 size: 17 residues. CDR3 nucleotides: TGTGCCAGCAGTCCCTGGTTGATTGGGGCGGACACCGGGGAGCTGTTTTTT. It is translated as CASSPWLIGADTGELFF.

The DNA for the CDR3 is TGTGCCAGCAGCTTACCGGTCTCTAGCACAGATACGCAGTATTTT. This codes for CASSLPVSSTDTQYF. The chain combines TRBV7-2 with TRBJ2-3; D not certain. Trimming took off 2 bases at V and 0 bases at J, with 9 bases between the two ends. This CDR3 is 15 amino acids long. Germline-derived CDR1 and CDR2 are SGHTA and FQGNSA. Full variable domain (outside the CDR3, taken from reference TRBV7-2 and TRBJ2-3): GAGVSQSPSNKVTEKGKDVELRCDPISGHTALYWYRQSLGQGLEFLIYFQGNSAPDKSGLPSDRFSAERTGGSVSTLTIQRTQQEDSAVYLCASSLPVSSTDTQYFGPGTRLTVL.

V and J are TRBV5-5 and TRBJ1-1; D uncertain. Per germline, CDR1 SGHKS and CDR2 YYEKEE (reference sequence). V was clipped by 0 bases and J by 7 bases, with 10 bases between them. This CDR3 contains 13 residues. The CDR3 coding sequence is TGTGCCAGCAGCTTGGGGACGGGATATGAAGCTTTCTTT. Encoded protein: CASSLGTGYEAFF.

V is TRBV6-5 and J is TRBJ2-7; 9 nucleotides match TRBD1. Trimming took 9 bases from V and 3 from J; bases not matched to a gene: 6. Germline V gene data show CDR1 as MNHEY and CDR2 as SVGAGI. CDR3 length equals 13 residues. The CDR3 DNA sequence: TGTGCCAGTCAACCGGGACAGGGCTACGAGCAGTACTTC. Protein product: CASQPGQGYEQYF.

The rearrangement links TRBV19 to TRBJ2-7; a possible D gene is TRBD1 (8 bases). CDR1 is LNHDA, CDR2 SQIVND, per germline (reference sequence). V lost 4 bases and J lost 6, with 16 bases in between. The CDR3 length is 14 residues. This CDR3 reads CASSTDREGGEQYF. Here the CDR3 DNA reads TGTGCCAGTAGTACGGACAGGGAGGGAGGCGAGCAGTACTTC. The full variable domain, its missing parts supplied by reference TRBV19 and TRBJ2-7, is DGGITQSPKYLFRKEGQNVTLSCEQNLNHDAMYWYRQDPGQGLRLIYYSQIVNDFQKGDIAEGYSVSREKKESFPLTVTSAQKNPTAFYLCASSTDREGGEQYFGPGTRLTVT.

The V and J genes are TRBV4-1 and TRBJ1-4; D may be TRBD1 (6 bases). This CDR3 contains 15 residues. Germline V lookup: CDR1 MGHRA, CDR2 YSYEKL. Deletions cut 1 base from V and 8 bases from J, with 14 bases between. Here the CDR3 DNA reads TGCGCCAGCAGCCAAGTCTCAGGACAGTGGGAAAAACTGTTTTTT. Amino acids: CASSQVSGQWEKLFF.

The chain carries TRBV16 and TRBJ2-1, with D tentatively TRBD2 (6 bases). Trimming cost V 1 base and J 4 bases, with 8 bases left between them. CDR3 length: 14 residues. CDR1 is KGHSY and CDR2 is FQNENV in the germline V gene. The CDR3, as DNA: TGTGCCAGCAGCCAATGGGAGGCTTACAATGAGCAGTTCTTC. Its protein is CASSQWEAYNEQFF.

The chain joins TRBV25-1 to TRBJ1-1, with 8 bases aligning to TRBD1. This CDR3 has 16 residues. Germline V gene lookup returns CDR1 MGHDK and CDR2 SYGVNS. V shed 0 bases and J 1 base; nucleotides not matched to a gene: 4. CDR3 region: CASSEYEDRANTEAFF. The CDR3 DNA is TGTGCCAGCAGTGAATACGAGGACAGGGCGAACACTGAAGCTTTCTTT.

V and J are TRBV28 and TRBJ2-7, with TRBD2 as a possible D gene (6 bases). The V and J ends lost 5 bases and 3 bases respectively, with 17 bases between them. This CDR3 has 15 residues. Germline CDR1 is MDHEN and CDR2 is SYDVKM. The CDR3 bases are TGTGCCAGCAGTGGAGGAGGGCCAGAAGGCTACGAGCAGTACTTC. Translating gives CASSGGGPEGYEQYF.

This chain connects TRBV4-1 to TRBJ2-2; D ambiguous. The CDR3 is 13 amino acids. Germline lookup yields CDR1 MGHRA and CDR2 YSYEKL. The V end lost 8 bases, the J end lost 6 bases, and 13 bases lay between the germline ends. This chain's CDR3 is CASLSLIAGELFF. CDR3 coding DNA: TGCGCCAGCCTATCCTTAATAGCCGGGGAGCTGTTTTTT.

The CDR3 region has the DNA TGTGCCAGCAGTCTCCTTGACACTTATGGCTACACCTTC. Translation gives CASSLLDTYGYTF. The chain links TRBV28 to TRBJ1-2; D is unresolved. The CDR3 is 13 residues long. Germline V lookup: CDR1 MDHEN, CDR2 SYDVKM. The V gene lost 5 bases and the J gene lost 5 bases, with 12 bases spanning the gap.

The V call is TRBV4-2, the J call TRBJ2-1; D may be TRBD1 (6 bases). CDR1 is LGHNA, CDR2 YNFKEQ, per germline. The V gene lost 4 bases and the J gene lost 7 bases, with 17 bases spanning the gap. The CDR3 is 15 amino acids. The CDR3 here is CASSPEGQRSNEQFF. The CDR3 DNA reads TGTGCCAGCAGCCCCGAAGGACAGAGGAGTAATGAGCAGTTCTTC.

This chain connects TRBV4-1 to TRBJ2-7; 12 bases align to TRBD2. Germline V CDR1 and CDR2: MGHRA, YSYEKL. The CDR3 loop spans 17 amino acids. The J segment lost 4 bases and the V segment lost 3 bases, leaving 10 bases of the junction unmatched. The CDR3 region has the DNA TGCGCCAGCAGCCATCAGCAAACTAGCGGGGGGATGTACGAGCAGTACTTC. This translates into CASSHQQTSGGMYEQYF.

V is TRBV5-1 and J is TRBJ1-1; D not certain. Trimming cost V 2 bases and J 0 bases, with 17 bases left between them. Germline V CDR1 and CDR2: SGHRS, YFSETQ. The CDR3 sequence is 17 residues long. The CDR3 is CASSFLDGGSMNTEAFF. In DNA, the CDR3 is TGCGCCAGCAGCTTCCTGGACGGAGGGAGTATGAACACTGAAGCTTTCTTT.

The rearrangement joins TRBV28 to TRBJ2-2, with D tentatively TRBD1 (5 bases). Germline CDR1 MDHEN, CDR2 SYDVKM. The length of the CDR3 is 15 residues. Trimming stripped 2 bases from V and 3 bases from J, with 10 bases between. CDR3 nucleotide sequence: TGTGCCAGCAGTTTAGTTTCAGGGTACACCGGGGAGCTGTTTTTT. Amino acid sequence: CASSLVSGYTGELFF. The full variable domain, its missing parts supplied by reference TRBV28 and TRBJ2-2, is DVKVTQSSRYLVKRTGEKVFLECVQDMDHENMFWYRQDPGLGLRLIYFSYDVKMKEKGDIPEGYSVSREKKERFSLILESASTNQTSMYLCASSLVSGYTGELFFGEGSRLTVL.

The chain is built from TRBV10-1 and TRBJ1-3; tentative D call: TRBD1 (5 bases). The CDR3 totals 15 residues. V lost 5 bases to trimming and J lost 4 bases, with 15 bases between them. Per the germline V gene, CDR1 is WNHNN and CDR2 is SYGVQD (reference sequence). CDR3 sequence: CASSKPGRDGNTIYF. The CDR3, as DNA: TGCGCCAGCAGTAAGCCAGGGCGAGACGGAAACACCATATATTTT.

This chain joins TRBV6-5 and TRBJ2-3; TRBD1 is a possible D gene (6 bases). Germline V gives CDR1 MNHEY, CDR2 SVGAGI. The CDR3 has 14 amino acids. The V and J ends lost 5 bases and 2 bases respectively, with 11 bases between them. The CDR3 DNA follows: TGTGCCAGCAGTGGGGGCTTCTACACAGATACGCAGTATTTT. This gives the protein CASSGGFYTDTQYF.

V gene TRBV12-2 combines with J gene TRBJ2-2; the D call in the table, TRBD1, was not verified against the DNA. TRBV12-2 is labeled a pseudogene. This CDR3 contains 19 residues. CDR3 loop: CASRLAPQGVGNKGGELFF. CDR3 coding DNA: TGTGCAAGTCGCTTAGCGCCACAGGGGGTTGGAAACAAGGGCGGGGAGCTGTTTTTT.